This TCR beta chain derives from a study of CD8+ T cells in alopecia areata. As for treatment: oral pan-JAK inhibitor, 5-10 mg twice daily. Looked up from germline, CDR1 is GTSNPN and CDR2 is SVGIG (reference sequence). The CDR3 consists of 14 residues. Trimming cost V 5 bases and J 2 bases, with 15 bases left between them. RNA was isolated and reverse transcribed to cDNA, the sequencing template. Assay: immunoSEQ multiplex PCR; the TCRdb copy retains only in-frame clones and omits some. The repertoire has roughly 110,000 clones, about four fifths of them found once; the top ten carry about 24%. V usage is TRBV30 and J usage is TRBJ1-1; TRBD1 might be the D (6 bases). The clonotype was recovered from a human donor with alopecia areata. The specimen was CD8+ T cells sorted from blood, collected at week 24, from a patient treated with tofacitinib. CDR3 bases: TGTGCCTGGGGAAAACAGGGATTAAACACTGAAGCTTTCTTT. Amino acids: CAWGKQGLNTEAFF.